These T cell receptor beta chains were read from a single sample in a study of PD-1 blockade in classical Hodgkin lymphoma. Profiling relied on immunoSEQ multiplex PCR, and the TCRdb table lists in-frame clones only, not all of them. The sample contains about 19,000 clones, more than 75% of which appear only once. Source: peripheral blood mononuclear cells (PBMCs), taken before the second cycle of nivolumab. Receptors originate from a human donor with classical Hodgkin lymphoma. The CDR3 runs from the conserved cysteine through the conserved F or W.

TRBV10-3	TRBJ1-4	CATGGLDEKLFF
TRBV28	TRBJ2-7	CASSRRGPQSYEQYF
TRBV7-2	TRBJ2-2	CASRRADISNTGELFF
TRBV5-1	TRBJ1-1	CASSSGQHSTEAFF
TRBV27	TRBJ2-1	CASSLGLDEYNEQFF
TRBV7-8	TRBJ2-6	CASSSQTGAGANVLTF
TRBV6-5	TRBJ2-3	CASSYGTSTGGDTQYF
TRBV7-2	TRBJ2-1	CASSPDPGSTREQFF
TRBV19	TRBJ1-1	CASSIRGARAAFF
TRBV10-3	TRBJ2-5	CAISDPSGTRETQYF
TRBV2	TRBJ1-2	CASSATVEPSNYGYTF
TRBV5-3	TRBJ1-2	CARSVDRGYGYTF
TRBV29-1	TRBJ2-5	CSVTGGRDGETQYF
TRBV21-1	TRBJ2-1	CASSIGTSGGHNNEQFF
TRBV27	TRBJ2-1	CASSFGLTYEQFF
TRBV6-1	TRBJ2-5	CASSYTGHETQYF